The T cell receptor beta chain described here comes from a study of T cell responses to AZD1222 COVID-19 vaccine. Study-level points and caveats: The breadth and depth of Spike-specific TCRs increased once two AZD1222 doses had been given. Baseline testing showed seropositivity in only five or six AZD1222 recipients.

To note about this clone: Antigen: not known.

Measured with immunoSEQ multiplex PCR; TCRdb has only the in-frame clones, and not every one. This sample yields fewer than 180,000 clones, of which more than 90% are seen a single time; 2.5% to 4% belongs to the top ten. Investigators merged groups given second doses at roughly 4 or roughly 12 weeks. V was trimmed by 5 bases and J by 2 bases, leaving 18 bases between them. Germline-derived CDR1 and CDR2 are MRHNA and SNTAGT. The CDR3 has 16 amino acids. The clonotype comes from an adult who received the AZD1222 COVID-19 vaccine. The chain couples TRBV6-4 to TRBJ1-2, with D unclear. This material consisted of peripheral blood, taken 28 days after the second AZD1222 dose. The CDR3 DNA reads as TGTGCCAGCAGTAGATCCCCCGGCCAAGGGAACTATGGCTACACCTTC. The encoded protein is CASSRSPGQGNYGYTF.